A selection of T cell receptor beta chains follows, all from one sample in a study of OX40 agonist ivuxolimab in advanced cancers. Generated by immunoSEQ multiplex PCR, the TCRdb table keeps only in-frame clones and is missing some. The repertoire holds around 70,000 clones, with almost 85% as singletons. The sample consisted of CD4+ or CD8+ T cells sorted from blood, taken in a trial of the OX40 agonist ivuxolimab. The source of these receptors is an adult with an advanced solid tumor such as melanoma, head and neck, liver or kidney cancer. The CDR3 runs from the conserved cysteine through the conserved F or W.

V: TRBV15
CDR3: CATSPLQSLRYTEAFF

V: TRBV28
CDR3: CASRPTGNSPLHF

V: TRBV5-4
CDR3: CASSFAGGAYEQYF

V: TRBV28
CDR3: CASGGGQGENYGYTF

V: TRBV28
CDR3: CASALGLIYEQYF

V: TRBV28
CDR3: CASSPGTGSRNTIYF

V: TRBV29-1
CDR3: CSVRASIQSRANVLTF

V: TRBV7-9
CDR3: CASSLTGGNQPQHF

V: TRBV7-3
CDR3: CASSPTGGQAFF

V: TRBV7-6
CDR3: CASSLGQGAQETQYF

V: TRBV5-1
CDR3: CASSLRNEQYF

V: TRBV6-5
CDR3: CASSYRQGTMSNGYTF

V: TRBV19
CDR3: CASSIAGLETQYF

V: TRBV20-1
CDR3: CSARVYEKLFF

V: TRBV19
CDR3: CASSIEGFGSGQPQHF

V: TRBV28
CDR3: CATARGQGALRGADTQYF

V: TRBV14
CDR3: CASSQGGWRTSRETQYF

V: TRBV7-2
CDR3: CASSLDGTGTGNTIYF

V: TRBV18
CDR3: CASSPQEGQETQYF

V: TRBV7-8
CDR3: CASSLGSTNSPLHF

V: TRBV7-3
CDR3: CASSPTGSRETQYF

V: TRBV28
CDR3: CASSLLAEETQYF

V: TRBV7-9
CDR3: CASSLGLGVSPETQYF

V: TRBV5-1
CDR3: CASSLGDGNGYTF

V: TRBV29-1
CDR3: CSVVPPGTRNTEAFF

V: TRBV7-9
CDR3: CASSLSRVNTEAFF

V: TRBV7-2
CDR3: CASSFDRVYEQYF

V: TRBV6-1
CDR3: CASRPGTDYGYTF

V: TRBV2
CDR3: CASSEWYAGDTQYF

V: TRBV28
CDR3: CASSLRQIDNQPQHF

V: TRBV5-1
CDR3: CASSLEGTDTQYF

V: TRBV5-1
CDR3: CASSLAQVGEKLFF

V: TRBV4-2
CDR3: CASSPGTGEQYF

V: TRBV4-2
CDR3: CASSQDRLSYGYTF

V: TRBV27
CDR3: CASSRLSVGEQFF

V: TRBV4-1
CDR3: CASSQDQIGAGSTDTQYF

V: TRBV7-9
CDR3: CASSMGLPGSVYEQYF

V: TRBV18
CDR3: CASSPGTGIMNTEAFF

V: TRBV5-1
CDR3: CASSLSAGGTYNEQFF

V: TRBV2
CDR3: CASGFGGRIGYEQYF

V: TRBV7-2
CDR3: CASSSRSGTDTQYF

V: TRBV2
CDR3: CASSPSGPGGGAYEQYF

V: TRBV18
CDR3: CASSPGTRKETQYF

V: TRBV19
CDR3: CASSMWGASAGNTIYF

V: TRBV7-2
CDR3: CASIPDHSYNEQFF

V: TRBV11-3
CDR3: CASSVYGQETQYF

V: TRBV28
CDR3: CASSLVTGYQPQHF

V: TRBV7-2
CDR3: CASGTGLSYEQYF

V: TRBV12-5
CDR3: CASGASLSTDTQYF

V: TRBV9
CDR3: CASSVAPLAGTDTQYF

V: TRBV18
CDR3: CASSPWTGGSYNEQFF